These T cell receptor beta chains were read from a single sample in a study. TCRdb re-derived calls from the 5' RACE reads in MiXCR, one entry per CDR3 protein. The top ten clones hold about 2% of a sample with approximately 23,000 distinct CDR3 sequences, more than 25% of them seen once. Sequencing input: tumor-infiltrating naive CD4+ T cells sorted from the breast tumor. These receptors all come from a female donor with breast cancer. CDR3s include the opening cysteine and the closing phenylalanine or tryptophan. D genes are given only for firm matches. Clone size is not always given. Where it is, it says once, few, many or a class for expanded clones.

j_call clone_size v_call d_call cdr3_nt cdr3_aa
TRBJ2-1 medium-sized TRBV10-3 TRBD2 TGTGCCATCAGTGAATCTAGCGGGAGTCCTTCCTACAATGAGCAGTTCTTC CAISESSGSPSYNEQFF
TRBJ1-5 - TRBV12-3/TRBV12-4 TRBD1 TGTGCCAGCAGCCCGGGACAGCCCCTCAATCAGCCCCAGCATTTT CASSPGQPLNQPQHF
TRBJ1-5 - TRBV20-1 TRBD1 TGCAGTGCTAGATATTACGGGACAGATGATAGCAATCAGCCCCAGCATTTT CSARYYGTDDSNQPQHF
TRBJ2-3 medium-sized TRBV6-1 TRBD2 TGTGCCAGCAGTGAAGGGGCGGGAGGGGCCGTCACAGATACGCAGTATTTT CASSEGAGGAVTDTQYF
TRBJ1-5 many TRBV12-3/TRBV12-4 - TGTGCCATTGGGGGACGTAGCAATCAGCCCCAGCATTTT CAIGGRSNQPQHF
TRBJ1-1 medium-sized TRBV5-1 - TGCGCCAGCAGCCCGGGGGGGATAACTGACACTGAAGCTTTCTTT CASSPGGITDTEAFF
TRBJ2-1 few TRBV19 - TGTGCCAGTAGTGTGATAGCTACCAATGAGCAGTTCTTC CASSVIATNEQFF
TRBJ1-1 medium-sized TRBV4-2 TRBD1 TGTGCCAGCAGCCAGGGACAGACGATGAACACTGAAGCTTTCTTT CASSQGQTMNTEAFF
TRBJ2-1 many TRBV7-2 - TGTGCCAGCAGCTTAGGGAGGCGGGCCACGCTTGAGCAGTTCTTC CASSLGRRATLEQFF
TRBJ2-3 many TRBV5-1 TRBD1 TGCGCCAGCAGCACAGGAGAGACAGGGGGCACAGATACGCAGTATTTT CASSTGETGGTDTQYF
TRBJ2-7 many TRBV18 TRBD1 TGTGCCAGCTCACAGACAGGGGGCCTGCTTTACGAGCAGTACTTC CASSQTGGLLYEQYF
TRBJ2-7 large TRBV20-1 - TGCAGTGCTGGGGTCGGGGCAGGGTCTGCGCACGAGCAGTACTTC CSAGVGAGSAHEQYF
TRBJ1-4 - TRBV20-1 TRBD1 TGCAGTGCTAGAGGGACAGGGGGTGAAAAACTGTTTTTT CSARGTGGEKLFF
TRBJ2-7 medium-sized TRBV5-1 - TGCGCCAGCAGCTTGGGGGTCGGCCTGAGCTCCTACGAGCAGTACTTC CASSLGVGLSSYEQYF
TRBJ2-7 - TRBV11-2 TRBD1 TGTGCCAGCAGCTTGGAAGGCTCCGGACAGGGGTACTTC CASSLEGSGQGYF
TRBJ2-2 many TRBV19 - TGTGCCAGTAGTATCTCGCGGGAGCTGTTTTTT CASSISRELFF
TRBJ1-5 - TRBV6-5 - TGTGCCAGCAGTTACTCGTCCAGTTTTCAGCCCCAGCATTTT CASSYSSSFQPQHF
TRBJ1-5 few TRBV7-2 - TGTGCCAGCAGCTCAAGGGTCGAAGGCAATCAGCCCCAGCATTTT CASSSRVEGNQPQHF
TRBJ2-1 few TRBV7-3 - TGTGCCAGCAGCTTAAACGGACTGCCTAACAATGAGCAGTTCTTC CASSLNGLPNNEQFF
TRBJ1-1 - TRBV12-3/TRBV12-4 - TGTGCCAGCAGTAACAGGGATGTGAACGCTGAGGCTTTCTTT CASSNRDVNAEAFF
TRBJ2-7 - TRBV11-2 TRBD2 TGTGCCAGCAAAATTAGCGGGAGGGCCGGGTCCTGCGAGCAGTACTTC CASKISGRAGSCEQYF
TRBJ2-7 - TRBV2 - TGTGCCAGCAGTGAAGGCCACAATGAGCAGTACTTC CASSEGHNEQYF
TRBJ2-1 few TRBV30 - TGTGCCTGGAGTAGACAGAGCGGGCCCTACAATGAGCAGTTCTTC CAWSRQSGPYNEQFF
TRBJ1-6 - TRBV7-9 - TGTGCCAGCAGCTTCGCGGGACAACCTAATTCACCCCTCCACTTT CASSFAGQPNSPLHF
TRBJ2-2 - TRBV5-5 - TGTGCCAGCAGCTTGGAATGGGGCGGGGAGCTGTTTTTT CASSLEWGGELFF
TRBJ1-1 few TRBV15 - TGTGCCACCAGCAGAGATCCAGACACTGAAGCTTTCTTT CATSRDPDTEAFF
TRBJ2-1 once TRBV29-1 - TGCAGCGTTTGCGGCAGCCTCTTCCTTTACAATGAGCAGTTCTTC CSVCGSLFLYNEQFF
TRBJ2-7 - TRBV20-1 TRBD1 TGCAGTGCGGCCGGACAGGGAATTCTCTACGGGCAGTACTTC CSAAGQGILYGQYF
TRBJ2-1 - TRBV29-1 - TGCAGCGTTGAAGCCGGCGCGGGACGTTCCTACAATGAGCAGTTCTTC CSVEAGAGRSYNEQFF
TRBJ1-5 many TRBV20-1 - TGCAGTGCTAGAACTGGGGGCGAGGTTGGTCAGCCCCAGCATTTT CSARTGGEVGQPQHF
TRBJ1-2 few TRBV5-1 - TGCGCCAGCAGCTTGGTGGGGGGGGGCAGGTACGATGGCTACACCTTC CASSLVGGGRYDGYTF
TRBJ2-7 - TRBV15 - TGTGCCACCAGCGTCACTAGTTCCTACGAGCAGTACTTC CATSVTSSYEQYF
TRBJ2-1 few TRBV6-5 TRBD1 TGTGCCAGCAGTAACCGACAGGGAGTAGAGTTCTTC CASSNRQGVEFF
TRBJ2-5 few TRBV7-2 - TGTGCCAGCAGCTTGGACAGCTCCGAGACCCAGTACTTC CASSLDSSETQYF
TRBJ1-1 - TRBV4-1 TRBD1 TGCGCCAGCAGCCAAGTCCTTCAGGGGGTTGGGAGCACTGAAGCTTTCTTT CASSQVLQGVGSTEAFF
TRBJ2-1 few TRBV20-1 TRBD1 TGCAGTGCTAGAGGGAGTGGACAGGAAAAGCAGTTCTTC CSARGSGQEKQFF
TRBJ2-3 - TRBV20-1 - TGCAGTGCCCATCCCGGCCAGGGAACAGATACGCAGTATTTT CSAHPGQGTDTQYF
TRBJ2-7 few TRBV6-6 TRBD1 TGTGCCAGCAGACCCGGGACAGGCTCCTACGAGCAGTACTTC CASRPGTGSYEQYF
TRBJ2-6 many TRBV24-1 TRBD1 TGTGCCACCAGTAGTTGGGACAGGGAAGGCGCGGCCAACGTCCTGACTTTC CATSSWDREGAANVLTF
TRBJ2-1 many TRBV20-1 TRBD2 TGCAGTGCTAGAGATCTGGGACTAGCGGGAGGGGGAAACTTTAGCGATGAGCAGTTCTTC CSARDLGLAGGGNFSDEQFF
TRBJ1-1 medium-sized TRBV6-5 TRBD1 TGTGCCAGCAGCGCCGGGACAGGGACTGTCGGAGACACTGAAGCTTTCTTT CASSAGTGTVGDTEAFF
TRBJ2-2 few TRBV7-3 - TGTGCCAGCAGCTTCGGCACCGGGGAGCTGTTTTTT CASSFGTGELFF
TRBJ2-7 few TRBV6-5 - TGTGCCAGCAGTTACCAGGCCTTATCATCCAACGAGCAGTACTTC CASSYQALSSNEQYF
TRBJ2-5 medium-sized TRBV7-8 TRBD2 TGTGCCAGCAGCCGCGGGAGGACTAAAGAGACCCAGTACTTC CASSRGRTKETQYF
TRBJ1-2 - TRBV5-1 - TGCGCCAGCAGCTTGAGAGGCGACAGTCGCTATAGCTACACCTTC CASSLRGDSRYSYTF